This TCR beta chain is from a study of T cells in Graves' hyperthyroidism and ophthalmopathy. This clonotype has only a few counts. The antigen is not known. V dropped 0 bases and J dropped 0; count of bases not matched to a gene: 8. From germline, CDR1 is MNHEY and CDR2 SVGAGI. The CDR3 covers 18 residues. Amplification of TCR beta CDR3 regions was performed using RNA transcripts as template. The HTBI set primed first-round TCR CDR3 RT-PCR. Using its own MiXCR run on the multiplex PCR reads, TCRdb lists one record per CDR3 protein. The sample shows roughly 570,000 distinct CDR3 sequences, 46% of them seen only once. Each diagnosis was grounded in clinical symptoms, serum thyroxine and TRAb, thyroid ultrasound, and orbital computed tomography. Overall study findings and caveats: Most thyroid clonotypes expanded above 0.001 appeared in blood too.

The source material was peripheral blood or thyroid tissue (not recorded which). The J gene is TRBJ1-1, the V gene TRBV6-5; 9 bases fit TRBD1. The source of this sequence is a woman aged 18-35 years with Graves' hyperthyroidism. This chain's CDR3 is CASSYSTRQGVMNTEAFF. In DNA form, the CDR3 reads TGTGCCAGCAGTTACTCTACGCGACAGGGGGTTATGAACACTGAAGCTTTCTTT.